Below, 18 T cell receptor beta chains from the same sample are listed, as sequenced in a study of glioma-infiltrating T cells after dendritic cell vaccination. TCRdb's table, derived via immunoSEQ multiplex PCR, lists solely in-frame clones and lacks some. The table includes nearly 85,000 clones, around 90% detected once. Sample: blood, taken before dendritic cell vaccination. All receptors derive from a human donor with glioblastoma.

This chain joins TRBV28 and TRBJ2-7; the match to TRBD1 covers 8 bases. V was pared by 3 bases and J by 0 bases, with 4 bases of the junction left unmatched. The CDR3 is 15 amino acids. Germline V lookup: CDR1 MDHEN, CDR2 SYDVKM. The CDR3 DNA sequence: TGTGCCAGCAGTTTGGGCGGGACAGGCTCCTACGAGCAGTACTTC. This sequence encodes CASSLGGTGSYEQYF.

The rearrangement uses TRBV9 and TRBJ2-1; possible D gene TRBD2, 5 bases. Germline lookup yields CDR1 SGDLS and CDR2 YYNGEE. Trimming cost V 3 bases and J 4 bases, with 14 bases left between them. The CDR3 loop spans 15 amino acids. The CDR3 nucleotides are TGTGCCAGCAGCGCTTTTATGGGAGCGTACAATGAGCAGTTCTTC. It is translated as CASSAFMGAYNEQFF.

The chain carries TRBV29-1 and TRBJ2-1; TRBD2 matches at 9 bases. Trimming removed 5 bases from V and 7 bases from J; junction bases left unmatched: 9. CDR1 SQVTM and CDR2 ANQGSEA come from the germline V gene. The CDR3 runs 14 residues. CDR3 in DNA: TGCAGCGTTAGGCGGCGGGAGGGAGGAAATGAGCAGTTCTTC. Residues: CSVRRREGGNEQFF.

The rearrangement joins TRBV6-1 to TRBJ1-2, with 7 bases that match TRBD1. Per germline, CDR1 MNHNS and CDR2 SASEGT. V lost 3 bases, J lost 8 bases, and 3 bases stayed unmatched. The CDR3 totals 12 residues. The CDR3 region has the DNA TGTGCCAGCAGTGAGGAGGGGGCCGGCTACACCTTC. It encodes CASSEEGAGYTF.

J is TRBJ2-3 and V is TRBV5-1; TRBD1 matches 9 bases. The J segment lost 6 bases and the V segment lost 4 bases, leaving 6 bases of the junction unmatched. The CDR3 totals 14 residues. Per germline, CDR1 SGHRS and CDR2 YFSETQ. As DNA, the CDR3 is TGCGCCAGCAGCCCGGGACAGGGCAGGGATACGCAGTATTTT. Protein: CASSPGQGRDTQYF.

The sample holds a few counts of this clone. The V call is TRBV2, the J call TRBJ2-1, with D uncertain. CDR1 SNHLY and CDR2 FYNNEI come from the germline V gene. V lost 6 bases and J 6 bases, leaving 15 bases between the germline ends. CDR3 length: 14 residues. The CDR3: CASSAAYSGNEQFF. In DNA, the CDR3 is TGTGCCAGCAGCGCCGCATACTCTGGCAATGAGCAGTTCTTC.

This chain uses TRBV2 with TRBJ2-2; TRBD2 matches at 9 bases. Per germline, CDR1 SNHLY and CDR2 FYNNEI. V shed 2 bases, J shed 7 bases, and the junction held 5 bases outside the gene matches. The CDR3 spans 15 residues. In DNA, the CDR3 is TGTGCCAGCAGTGAATCTAGCGGGGTCGGCGGGGAGCTGTTTTTT. It codes for CASSESSGVGGELFF.

The genes are TRBV11-3 and TRBJ2-7; the D gene is possibly TRBD2 (6 bases). Trimming shortened V by 3 bases and J by 6 bases, and 15 bases separated the two germline ends. This CDR3 is 14 amino acids long. Germline V CDR1 and CDR2: SGHNT, YENEEA. The CDR3: CASSFGLPPGEQYF. DNA for the CDR3: TGTGCCAGCAGCTTCGGACTACCTCCGGGCGAGCAGTACTTC. Full variable domain (outside the CDR3, taken from reference TRBV11-3 and TRBJ2-7): EAGVVQSPRYKIIEKKQPVAFWCNPISGHNTLYWYLQNLGQGPELLIRYENEEAVDDSQLPKDRFSAERLKGVDSTLKIQPAELGDSAVYLCASSFGLPPGEQYFGPGTRLTVT.

This sequence joins TRBV11-2 and TRBJ2-4; TRBD1 agrees at 7 bases. The CDR3 extends over 15 amino acids. Germline loops: CDR1 SGHAT, CDR2 FQNNGV. The J segment lost 7 bases and the V segment lost 5 bases, leaving 11 bases of the junction unmatched. CDR3 protein: CASSPRTGKGNIQYF. The CDR3 DNA reads TGTGCCAGCAGCCCAAGGACAGGCAAAGGGAACATTCAGTACTTC.

CDR3 nucleotide sequence: TGTGCCAGCGCGGAAGGAGGCCTTGAAAAACTGTTTTTT. Its protein is CASAEGGLEKLFF. This rearrangement joins TRBV19 to TRBJ1-4; D gene unclear. Looked up from germline, CDR1 is LNHDA and CDR2 is SQIVND (reference sequence). Trimming took 9 bases from V and 7 from J, leaving 15 bases between them. The CDR3 extends over 13 amino acids.

This clone has more than one count but fewer than ten. The chain has TRBV4-2 and TRBJ2-2; TRBD2 agrees at 8 bases. V lost 0 bases, J lost 7 bases, and 13 bases stayed unmatched. The germline CDR1 and CDR2 sequences are LGHNA and YNFKEQ. This CDR3 has 18 residues. CDR3 in DNA: TGTGCCAGCAGCCAAGAAAGAGGACTAGCCCGGGTAGGCGGGGAGCTGTTTTTT. It specifies CASSQERGLARVGGELFF.

The V call is TRBV5-8, the J call TRBJ2-1; tentatively, D is TRBD2 (6 bases). Germline V gives CDR1 SGHTS, CDR2 YDEGEE. Trimming shortened V by 4 bases and J by 0 bases, and 17 bases separated the two germline ends. The CDR3 runs 17 residues. The CDR3 region has the DNA TGTGCCAGCAGCGTGGGACTGATCCAAAGCTCCTACAATGAGCAGTTCTTC. Translating it yields CASSVGLIQSSYNEQFF.

This rearrangement joins TRBV5-1 to TRBJ2-5; TRBD2 matches at 16 bases. CDR1 is SGHRS and CDR2 is YFSETQ in the germline V gene. The CDR3 sequence is 17 residues long. With 6 bases clipped from V and 3 bases from J, the junction kept 8 bases outside the gene matches. CDR3 sequence (DNA): TGCGCCAGCACCCCCGGGACTAGCGGGAGGGCCGAAGAGACCCAGTACTTC. Its translation is CASTPGTSGRAEETQYF. Full variable domain (rest looked up from reference TRBV5-1 and TRBJ2-5): KAGVTQTPRYLIKTRGQQVTLSCSPISGHRSVSWYQQTPGQGLQFLFEYFSETQRNKGNFPGRFSGRQFSNSRSEMNVSTLELGDSALYLCASTPGTSGRAEETQYFGPGTRLLVL.

The chain is built from TRBV30 and TRBJ2-7, with D perhaps TRBD2 (5 bases). The V end lost 1 base, the J end lost 2 bases, and 12 bases lay between the germline ends. In germline, CDR1 is GTSNPN, CDR2 SVGIG (reference sequence). There are 14 residues in the CDR3. CDR3 sequence reads: CAWSDRTGTYEQYF. The CDR3, as DNA: TGTGCCTGGAGTGACCGGACTGGAACCTACGAGCAGTACTTC. Variable domain in full (rest from reference TRBV30 and TRBJ2-7): SQTIHQWPATLVQPVGSPLSLECTVEGTSNPNLYWYRQAAGRGLQLLFYSVGIGQISSEVPQNLSASRPQDRQFILSSKKLLLSDSGFYLCAWSDRTGTYEQYFGPGTRLTVT.

The chain has TRBV11-3 and TRBJ2-7; D is perhaps TRBD2 (5 bases). With 1 base removed from V and 2 bases from J, the gap between germline ends came to 12 bases. The CDR3 spans 15 residues. CDR1 is SGHNT and CDR2 is YENEEA in the germline V gene. This CDR3 is CASSLVGLNPYEQYF. CDR3 in DNA: TGTGCCAGCAGCTTAGTCGGACTCAACCCCTACGAGCAGTACTTC.

The V call is TRBV7-9, the J call TRBJ2-1, with 8 nucleotides matching TRBD1. Germline V gives CDR1 SEHNR, CDR2 FQNEAQ (reference sequence). V was clipped by 5 bases and J by 1 base; unmatched bases: 7. CDR3 length: 16 residues. CDR3 coding DNA: TGTGCCAGCAGCCCAGGGACAGGACCGTCCTACAATGAGCAGTTCTTC. This gives the protein CASSPGTGPSYNEQFF.

The V call is TRBV10-2, the J call TRBJ2-3, with TRBD2 matching over 9 bases. This CDR3 region has 16 residues. Trimming took 3 bases from V and 4 from J; bases not matched to a gene: 8. Germline V gene sequence: CDR1 WSHSY, CDR2 SAAADI. CDR3 sequence (DNA): TGCGCCAGCAGTGACTCGCGGGGGGGCCTCGCAGATACGCAGTATTTT. It translates to CASSDSRGGLADTQYF.

The chain is built from TRBV10-1 and TRBJ2-2, with a possible D match to TRBD2 (5 bases). This CDR3 contains 14 residues. Per the germline V gene, CDR1 is WNHNN and CDR2 is SYGVQD (reference sequence). V was clipped by 4 bases and J by 7 bases, with 13 bases between them. CDR3 coding DNA: TGCGCCAGCAGTGGGGCTGGCCGGGGCGGGGAGCTGTTTTTT. This sequence encodes CASSGAGRGGELFF.